Below are 27 T cell receptor beta chains sequenced from a single sample in a study of regulatory T cells in long-lasting Graves disease. Time point reported: newly diagnosed GD, antithyroid drugs for less than 3 months. PBMC-extracted RNA yielded the TCR library. Arm-PCR of CDR3 regions and iRepertoire HTBI primers were the basis on which TCR beta libraries were built. TCRdb redid the calling of the multiplex PCR reads with MiXCR, one entry per CDR3 protein. The table includes 620,000 or so distinct CDR3 sequences, roughly 15% detected once. The same data also contributed to another study, on T cells in Graves' hyperthyroidism and ophthalmopathy.

Sample: peripheral blood mononuclear cells (PBMCs), taken at new diagnosis, from a patient treated with antithyroid drugs. These receptors all come from a woman in her twenties or thirties with Graves disease.

The CDR3 here is CAIRSRGSGNTIYF. CDR3 sequence (DNA): TGTGCCATCAGAAGCAGGGGATCCGGAAACACCATATATTTT. The gene calls are TRBV10-3 and TRBJ1-3, with D possibly TRBD1 on 6 matching bases. This CDR3 comprises 14 residues. The germline V gene has CDR1 ENHRY and CDR2 SYGVKD. V lost 6 bases and J lost 4, with 13 bases in between.

This clonotype appeared many times. This sequence joins TRBV11-2 and TRBJ2-7; TRBD2 matches 14 bases. The CDR3 is 17 residues long. Trimming took 2 bases from V and 11 from J; bases not matched to a gene: 14. Germline CDR1 and CDR2: SGHAT and FQNNGV. Here the CDR3 reads CASSLYSKGTSGSLEYF. The CDR3 bases are TGTGCCAGCAGCTTATATTCGAAAGGGACTAGCGGGAGTTTGGAGTACTTC.

Concerning this clonotype itself: A much larger clone lies one base from this, so it may be a read error. The rearrangement joins TRBV2 to TRBJ2-3, with D uncertain. TRBJ1-5 matches the DNA end more closely, so the J call is doubtful. The CDR3 runs to 15 residues. The germline V gene has CDR1 SNHLY and CDR2 FYNNEI. The CDR3 nucleotides read TGTGCCAGCAGCCGTCAGGACGTTCCCACAGATACGCAGCATTTT. It specifies CASSRQDVPTDTQHF.

This rearrangement joins TRBV2 to TRBJ2-3; D is ambiguous. In germline, CDR1 is SNHLY, CDR2 FYNNEI. V lost 6 bases, J lost 6 bases, and 13 bases lay in between. This CDR3 region has 13 residues. CDR3 amino acids: CASREPARDTQYF. The CDR3 nucleotides read TGTGCCAGCAGAGAGCCCGCCCGTGATACGCAGTATTTT.

J is TRBJ1-4 and V is TRBV7-9; D unclear. The CDR3 sequence is 13 residues long. CDR1 and CDR2 from the germline V gene are SEHNR and FQNEAQ (reference sequence). Trimming removed 6 bases from V and 2 bases from J, with 7 bases in between. CDR3 bases: TGTGCCAGCAGACTTCCCACTAATGAAAAACTGTTTTTT. It translates to CASRLPTNEKLFF.

This clonotype turned up a few times. J is TRBJ1-3 and V is TRBV6-2 or TRBV6-3; no clear D. CDR1 is MNHEY and CDR2 is SVGEGT in the germline V gene. V was clipped by 4 bases and J by 0 bases, with 13 bases between them. The CDR3 is 16 residues long. The CDR3 nucleotides are TGTGCCAGCAGTTCAATTGGACGGGGCTCTGGAAACACCATATATTTT. Translation: CASSSIGRGSGNTIYF.

This clonotype was recorded many times. This rearrangement joins TRBV7-9 to TRBJ2-7, with TRBD1 matching 8 bases. In germline, CDR1 is SEHNR, CDR2 FQNEAQ (reference sequence). The CDR3 consists of 16 residues. Trimming removed 4 bases from V and 0 bases from J; junction bases left unmatched: 8. CDR3 bases: TGTGCCAGCAGCTCCCTGGGGCAGGGGGCCTCCTACGAGCAGTACTTC. Translated: CASSSLGQGASYEQYF.

This CDR3 reads CASSQLASSNEQFF. Here the CDR3 DNA reads TGCGCCAGCAGTCAACTAGCGTCTAGCAATGAGCAGTTCTTC. V usage is TRBV5-1 and J usage is TRBJ2-1; 7 bases match TRBD2. The germline gives CDR1 SGHRS, CDR2 YFSETQ. This CDR3 spans 14 amino acids. Trimming removed 5 bases from V and 6 bases from J; junction bases left unmatched: 8.

This clonotype was seen at least ten times. The chain uses TRBV28 and TRBJ1-1; the D gene is possibly TRBD1 (5 bases). Looked up from germline, CDR1 is MDHEN and CDR2 is SYDVKM. V lost 10 bases, J lost 7 bases, and 19 bases lay in between. This CDR3 is built from 13 residues. CDR3 residues: CATRWGTADEAFF. The CDR3 DNA reads as TGTGCCACGAGATGGGGGACGGCCGATGAAGCTTTCTTT.

This clonotype was counted many times. The chain is built from TRBV6-2 or TRBV6-3 and TRBJ2-3, with D maybe TRBD2 (5 bases). Germline CDR1 and CDR2: MNHEY and SVGEGT. The CDR3 is 16 amino acids. Between the trimmed V and J ends, which lost 3 bases and 0 bases, there was a span of 13 bases. The DNA for the CDR3 is TGTGCCAGCAGTTATGGATTGAGGGCAAGCACAGATACGCAGTATTTT. Translated, it gives CASSYGLRASTDTQYF.

V and J are TRBV6-2 or TRBV6-3 and TRBJ2-1; 7 positions match TRBD1. Germline CDR1 MNHEY, CDR2 SVGEGT. V lost 5 bases to trimming and J lost 2 bases; unmatched junction nucleotides: 3. The CDR3 is made up of 14 amino acids. The CDR3 DNA sequence: TGTGCCAGCAGTGACAGGGCGGCCTACAATGAGCAGTTCTTC. Protein sequence: CASSDRAAYNEQFF.

Concerning this clonotype itself: A much larger clone differs by one base, so this may be a read error. The chain couples TRBV7-2 to TRBJ1-2; no clear D. The V gene's germline CDR1 is SGHTA and CDR2 FQGNSA. Trimming shortened V by 5 bases and J by 8 bases, and 18 bases separated the two germline ends. This CDR3 comprises 14 residues. The DNA of the CDR3 is TGTGCCAGCAGCCCCGGGCTCCTTTCGACGGGCTACACCTTC. This sequence encodes CASSPGLLSTGYTF. The entire variable domain, with the rest obtained from reference TRBV7-2 and TRBJ1-2, is as follows: GAGVSQSPSNKVTEKGKDVELRCDPISGHTALYWYRQSLGQGLEFLIYFQGNSAPDKSGLPSDRFSAERTGGSVSTLTIQRTQQEDSAVYLCASSPGLLSTGYTFGSGTRLTVV.

This clonotype has only a few counts. The chain is built from TRBV5-1 and TRBJ2-3; D not resolved. Looked up from germline, CDR1 is SGHRS and CDR2 is YFSETQ. The CDR3 is made up of 17 amino acids. V was trimmed by 5 bases and J by 0 bases, leaving 19 bases between them. The CDR3 DNA reads TGCGCCAGCAGAAAGCGCCCGGCAGCACCTAGCACAGATACGCAGTATTTT. Residues: CASRKRPAAPSTDTQYF. Full variable domain (remainder filled in from reference TRBV5-1 and TRBJ2-3): KAGVTQTPRYLIKTRGQQVTLSCSPISGHRSVSWYQQTPGQGLQFLFEYFSETQRNKGNFPGRFSGRQFSNSRSEMNVSTLELGDSALYLCASRKRPAAPSTDTQYFGPGTRLTVL.

This clonotype was found many times. V is TRBV28 and J is TRBJ1-5; D may be TRBD1 (5 bases). Germline V CDR1 and CDR2: MDHEN, SYDVKM. The CDR3 runs to 13 residues. Trimming left V 10 bases short and J 3 bases short, with 13 bases between. CDR3 sequence (DNA): TGTGCCAACGGGGACGGCTTCAATCAGCCCCAGCATTTT. It yields the protein CANGDGFNQPQHF.

The chain is built from TRBV18 and TRBJ2-7; D is perhaps TRBD2 (6 bases). CDR3 length: 16 amino acids. The ends were cut back, 3 bases at V and 2 bases at J, with 17 bases in the middle. Germline V lookup: CDR1 KGHSH, CDR2 LQKENI. CDR3 residues: CASSPYPGETPYEQYF. CDR3 DNA sequence: TGTGCCAGCTCACCCTACCCGGGGGAGACCCCCTACGAGCAGTACTTC.

This rearrangement joins TRBV28 to TRBJ1-2, with D maybe TRBD1 (5 bases). From germline, CDR1 is MDHEN and CDR2 SYDVKM. CDR3 length: 15 residues. Trimming removed 5 bases from V and 4 bases from J, with 17 bases in between. Here the CDR3 reads CASSMFVGASYGYTF. CDR3 nucleotide sequence: TGTGCCAGCAGTATGTTCGTAGGGGCGTCCTATGGCTACACCTTC.

The V gene is TRBV7-9, the J gene TRBJ2-5; tentatively, D is TRBD2 (5 bases). V was pared by 3 bases and J by 4 bases, with 12 bases between. From germline, CDR1 is SEHNR and CDR2 FQNEAQ (reference sequence). CDR3 length: 14 amino acids. CDR3 residues: CASSLWERRETQYF. CDR3 sequence (DNA): TGTGCCAGCAGCTTGTGGGAGCGTCGAGAGACCCAGTACTTC.

This clonotype was observed a handful of times. V gene TRBV9 combines with J gene TRBJ2-3, with TRBD2 as a possible D gene (5 bases). The CDR3 loop spans 15 amino acids. V shed 0 bases and J shed 0 bases, with 8 bases lying between them. CDR1 and CDR2 from the germline V gene are SGDLS and YYNGEE. CDR3 sequence: CASSVDGISTDTQYF. CDR3 DNA sequence: TGTGCCAGCAGCGTAGACGGGATTAGCACAGATACGCAGTATTTT.

The sample holds a few counts of this clonotype. This chain connects TRBV18 to TRBJ2-3, with 7 bases that match TRBD2. CDR3 length equals 16 residues. Germline trimming cut 5 bases from V and 0 bases from J; bases unmatched to any gene: 8. Germline CDR1 is KGHSH and CDR2 is LQKENI. CDR3 loop: CASSSVAGSSTDTQYF. CDR3 coding DNA: TGTGCCAGCTCATCCGTAGCGGGCTCTAGCACAGATACGCAGTATTTT.

This clonotype was observed many times. The V and J genes are TRBV2 and TRBJ1-3; D gene ambiguous. V was clipped by 7 bases and J by 2 bases, with 18 bases between them. Germline lookup yields CDR1 SNHLY and CDR2 FYNNEI. This CDR3 has 16 amino acids. The CDR3 protein is CASIPILGPTGNTIYF. Here the CDR3 DNA reads TGTGCCAGCATCCCGATATTGGGCCCTACTGGAAACACCATATATTTT.

This chain connects TRBV6-1 to TRBJ1-1; D may be TRBD1 (6 bases). The germline V and J ends were trimmed by 2 bases and 7 bases, with 17 bases remaining between them. This CDR3 is 15 amino acids long. Germline V gives CDR1 MNHNS, CDR2 SASEGT. CDR3 nucleotides: TGTGCCAGCAGTGAATCGGGGGGGGCTGGGAGTGAAGCTTTCTTT. Translation gives CASSESGGAGSEAFF.

This chain links TRBV20-1 with TRBJ2-1; 8 positions agree with TRBD2. The trim removed 1 base at V and 6 bases at J, leaving 11 bases unmatched. CDR3 size: 16 residues. Germline CDR1 reads DFQATT; CDR2 reads SNEGSKA (reference sequence). CDR3 protein: CSARVLAGTVRNEQFF. As DNA, the CDR3 is TGCAGTGCTAGAGTCTTAGCGGGAACCGTCCGCAATGAGCAGTTCTTC.

This clonotype was counted once. This may arise from a read error, as a much more abundant clone is one base away. The chain carries TRBV29-1 and TRBJ2-5; TRBD2 matches 8 bases. V shed 1 base and J 1 base; nucleotides not matched to a gene: 11. Germline CDR1 and CDR2: SQVTM and ANQGSEA. The CDR3 extends over 17 amino acids. The CDR3 spells CSVEGLGPSGSQETQYF. The CDR3 DNA follows: TGCAGCGTTGAAGGCTTGGGGCCTAGCGGGTCCCAAGAGACCCAGTACTTC.

The chain couples TRBV29-1 to TRBJ2-7; D is uncertain. The CDR3 consists of 13 residues. Trimming pared 4 bases from V and 0 bases from J, leaving 10 bases between. CDR1 and CDR2 from the germline V gene are SQVTM and ANQGSEA. The CDR3 region has the DNA TGCAGCGTTGTTCCCCGGAGCTCCTACGAGCAGTACTTC. This sequence encodes CSVVPRSSYEQYF.

This clonotype was seen repeatedly, ten times or more. This sequence joins TRBV20-1 and TRBJ2-7, with a possible D match to TRBD1 (5 bases). The CDR3 consists of 14 residues. Looked up from germline, CDR1 is DFQATT and CDR2 is SNEGSKA (reference sequence). V was cut by 1 base and J by 2 bases, with 12 bases left in between. DNA of the CDR3: TGCAGTGCTAGAGGGCCAGGGAACCCCTACGAGCAGTACTTC. Its protein is CSARGPGNPYEQYF.

This clonotype was picked up many times. The V call is TRBV27, the J call TRBJ2-1; no clear D gene. CDR1 and CDR2 (germline): MNHEY, SMNVEV (reference sequence). With 3 bases removed from V and 6 bases from J, the gap between germline ends came to 12 bases. The CDR3 loop spans 14 amino acids. CDR3 region: CASSFGIAFNEQFF. CDR3 in DNA: TGTGCCAGCAGTTTTGGGATAGCTTTCAATGAGCAGTTCTTC.

This clonotype was recorded a few times. The V gene is TRBV6-2 or TRBV6-3, the J gene TRBJ2-1, with 11 bases identical to TRBD1. There are 16 residues in the CDR3. CDR1 is MNHEY and CDR2 is SVGEGT in the germline V gene. V lost 7 bases, J lost 1 base, and 6 bases stayed unmatched. This CDR3 is CASTQGTGGSYNEQFF. CDR3 coding DNA: TGTGCCAGCACCCAAGGGACAGGGGGGTCCTACAATGAGCAGTTCTTC.